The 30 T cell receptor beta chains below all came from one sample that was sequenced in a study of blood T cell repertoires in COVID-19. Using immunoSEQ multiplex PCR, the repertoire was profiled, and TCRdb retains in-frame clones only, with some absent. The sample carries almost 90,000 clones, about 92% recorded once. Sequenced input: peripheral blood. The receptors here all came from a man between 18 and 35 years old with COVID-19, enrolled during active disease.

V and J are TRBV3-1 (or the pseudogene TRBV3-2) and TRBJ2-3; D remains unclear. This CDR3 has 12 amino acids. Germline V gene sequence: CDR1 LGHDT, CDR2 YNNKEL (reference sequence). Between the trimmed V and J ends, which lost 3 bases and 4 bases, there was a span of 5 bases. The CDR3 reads CASSQAADTQYF. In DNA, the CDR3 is TGTGCCAGCAGCCAGGCGGCAGATACGCAGTATTTT.

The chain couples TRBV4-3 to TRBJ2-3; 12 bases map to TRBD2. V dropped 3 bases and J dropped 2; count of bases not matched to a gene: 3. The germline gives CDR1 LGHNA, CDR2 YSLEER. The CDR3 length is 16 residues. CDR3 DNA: TGCGCCAGCAGCCACCGGACTAGCGGGACCACAGATACGCAGTATTTT. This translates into CASSHRTSGTTDTQYF.

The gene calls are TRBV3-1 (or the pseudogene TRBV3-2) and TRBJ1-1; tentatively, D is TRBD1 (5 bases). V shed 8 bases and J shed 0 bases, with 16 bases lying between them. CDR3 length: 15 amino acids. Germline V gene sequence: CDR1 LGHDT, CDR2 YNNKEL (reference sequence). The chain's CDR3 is CASRPRVPMNTEAFF. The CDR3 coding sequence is TGTGCCAGCCGTCCCAGGGTCCCTATGAACACTGAAGCTTTCTTT.

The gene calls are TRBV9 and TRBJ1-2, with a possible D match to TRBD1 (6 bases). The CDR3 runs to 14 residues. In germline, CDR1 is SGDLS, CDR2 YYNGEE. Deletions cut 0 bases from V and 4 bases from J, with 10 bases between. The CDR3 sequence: CASSVAPDSYGYTF. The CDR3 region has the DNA TGTGCCAGCAGCGTAGCTCCGGACAGCTATGGCTACACCTTC.

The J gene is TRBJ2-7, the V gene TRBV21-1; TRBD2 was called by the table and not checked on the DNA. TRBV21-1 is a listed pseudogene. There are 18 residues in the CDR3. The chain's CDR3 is CASSKAHRAAGAYYEQYF. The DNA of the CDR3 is TGTGCCAGCAGCAAGGCCCACAGGGCAGCGGGAGCCTACTACGAGCAGTACTTC.

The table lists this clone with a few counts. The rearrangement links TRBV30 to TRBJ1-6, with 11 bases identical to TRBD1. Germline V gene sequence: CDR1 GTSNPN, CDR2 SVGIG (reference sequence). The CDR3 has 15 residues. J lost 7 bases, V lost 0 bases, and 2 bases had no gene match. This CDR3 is CAWSVRTGGNSPLHF. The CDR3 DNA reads TGTGCCTGGAGTGTACGGACAGGGGGCAATTCACCCCTCCACTTT.

CDR3 sequence: CASSSVQINYGYTF. The DNA for the CDR3 is TGTGCCAGCAGTTCCGTACAGATTAACTATGGCTACACCTTC. The chain couples TRBV28 to TRBJ1-2, with D hard to call. The germline V gene encodes CDR1 MDHEN and CDR2 SYDVKM. The CDR3 is made up of 14 amino acids. Between the trimmed V and J ends, which lost 4 bases and 1 base, there was a span of 10 bases.

CDR3 sequence reads: CASSVSLAAYNEQFF. The DNA for the CDR3 is TGTGCCAGCAGCGTTAGCCTAGCGGCCTACAATGAGCAGTTCTTC. The chain couples TRBV9 to TRBJ2-1; TRBD2 agrees at 7 bases. V dropped 2 bases and J dropped 2; count of bases not matched to a gene: 4. The CDR3 is made up of 15 amino acids. Germline loops: CDR1 SGDLS, CDR2 YYNGEE.

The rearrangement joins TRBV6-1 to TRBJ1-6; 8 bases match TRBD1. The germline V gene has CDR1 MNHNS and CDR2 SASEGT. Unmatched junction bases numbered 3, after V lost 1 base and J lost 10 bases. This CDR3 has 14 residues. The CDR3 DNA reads TGTGCCAGCAGTGAAGAGGCAGGGGGCTCACCCCTCCACTTT. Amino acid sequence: CASSEEAGGSPLHF.

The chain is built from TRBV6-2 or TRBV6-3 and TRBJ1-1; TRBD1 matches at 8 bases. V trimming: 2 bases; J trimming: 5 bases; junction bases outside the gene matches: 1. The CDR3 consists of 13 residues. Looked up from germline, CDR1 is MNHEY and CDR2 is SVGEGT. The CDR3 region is CASSYTGGTEAFF. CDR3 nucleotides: TGTGCCAGCAGTTACACAGGGGGGACTGAAGCTTTCTTT.

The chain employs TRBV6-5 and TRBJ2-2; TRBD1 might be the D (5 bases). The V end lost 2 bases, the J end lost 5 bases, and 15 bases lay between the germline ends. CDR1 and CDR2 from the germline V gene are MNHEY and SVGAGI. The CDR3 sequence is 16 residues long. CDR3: CASSYGPRDLTGELFF. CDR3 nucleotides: TGTGCCAGCAGTTACGGGCCCAGGGATTTAACCGGGGAGCTGTTTTTT.

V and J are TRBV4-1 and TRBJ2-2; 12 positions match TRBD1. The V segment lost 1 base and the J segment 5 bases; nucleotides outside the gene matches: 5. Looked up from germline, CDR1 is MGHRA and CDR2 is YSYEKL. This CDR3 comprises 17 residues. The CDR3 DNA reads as TGCGCCAGCAGCCAAGTAGGGACAGGGGGCTGGACCGGGGAGCTGTTTTTT. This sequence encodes CASSQVGTGGWTGELFF.

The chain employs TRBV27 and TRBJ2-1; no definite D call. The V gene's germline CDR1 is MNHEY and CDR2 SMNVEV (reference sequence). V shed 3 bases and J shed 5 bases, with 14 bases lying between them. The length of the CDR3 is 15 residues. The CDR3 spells CASSFRSYRDNEQFF. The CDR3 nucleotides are TGTGCCAGCAGTTTTAGGTCGTACAGAGACAATGAGCAGTTCTTC.

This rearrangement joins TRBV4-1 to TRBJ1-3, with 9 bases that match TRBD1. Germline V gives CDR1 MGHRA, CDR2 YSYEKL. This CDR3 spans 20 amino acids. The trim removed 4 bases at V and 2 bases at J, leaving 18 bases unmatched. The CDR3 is CASSPSILPTGGSAGNTIYF. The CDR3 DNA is TGCGCCAGCAGCCCAAGCATCCTCCCGACAGGGGGATCAGCTGGAAACACCATATATTTT.

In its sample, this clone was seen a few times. The DNA of the CDR3 is TGTGCCAGCAGTTTGGCCCAGGGCGGTGAAGCTTTCTTT. It translates to CASSLAQGGEAFF. J is TRBJ1-1 and V is TRBV28, with D possibly matching TRBD1 (5 bases). CDR1 MDHEN and CDR2 SYDVKM come from the germline V gene. Between the trimmed V and J ends, which lost 3 bases and 7 bases, there was a span of 12 bases. The CDR3 is made up of 13 amino acids.

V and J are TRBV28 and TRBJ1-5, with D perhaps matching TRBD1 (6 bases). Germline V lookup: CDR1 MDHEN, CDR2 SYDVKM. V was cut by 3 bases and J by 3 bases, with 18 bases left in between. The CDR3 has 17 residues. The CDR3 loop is CASSFFPNRQVNQPQHF. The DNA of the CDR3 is TGTGCCAGCAGTTTCTTTCCAAACAGACAGGTCAATCAGCCCCAGCATTTT.

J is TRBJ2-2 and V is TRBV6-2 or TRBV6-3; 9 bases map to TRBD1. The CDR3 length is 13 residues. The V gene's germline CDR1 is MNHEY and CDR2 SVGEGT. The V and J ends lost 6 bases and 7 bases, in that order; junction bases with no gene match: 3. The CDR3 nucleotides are TGTGCCAGCAGCAAGACAGGGGGCGGGGAGCTGTTTTTT. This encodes CASSKTGGGELFF.

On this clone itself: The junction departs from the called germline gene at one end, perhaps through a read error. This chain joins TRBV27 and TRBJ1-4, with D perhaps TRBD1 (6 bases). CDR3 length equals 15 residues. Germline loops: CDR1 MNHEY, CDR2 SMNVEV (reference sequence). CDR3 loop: CASSEYRATNEKLLF. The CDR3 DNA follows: TGTGCCAGCAGCGAGTACAGGGCAACTAATGAAAAACTGCTTTTT. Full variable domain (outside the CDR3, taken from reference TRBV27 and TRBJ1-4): EAQVTQNPRYLITVTGKKLTVTCSQNMNHEYMSWYRQDPGLGLRQIYYSMNVEVTDKGDVPEGYKVSRKEKRNFPLILESPSPNQTSLYFCASSEYRATNEKLLFGSGTQLSVL.

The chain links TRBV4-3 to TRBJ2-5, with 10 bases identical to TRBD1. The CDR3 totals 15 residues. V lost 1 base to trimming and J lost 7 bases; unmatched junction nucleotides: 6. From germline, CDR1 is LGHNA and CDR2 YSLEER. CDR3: CASSQVSGQGGTQYF. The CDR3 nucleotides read TGCGCCAGCAGCCAAGTCAGTGGACAGGGGGGGACCCAGTACTTC.

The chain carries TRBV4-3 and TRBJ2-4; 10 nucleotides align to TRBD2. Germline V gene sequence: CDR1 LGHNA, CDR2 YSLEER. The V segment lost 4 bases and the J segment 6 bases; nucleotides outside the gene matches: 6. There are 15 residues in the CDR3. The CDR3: CASSLLAGDRNIQYF. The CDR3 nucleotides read TGCGCCAGCAGCCTCCTAGCGGGAGATAGAAACATTCAGTACTTC.

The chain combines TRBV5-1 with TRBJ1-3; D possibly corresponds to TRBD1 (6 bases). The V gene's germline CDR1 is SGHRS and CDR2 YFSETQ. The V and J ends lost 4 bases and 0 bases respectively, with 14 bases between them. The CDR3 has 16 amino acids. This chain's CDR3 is CASSADSVFSGNTIYF. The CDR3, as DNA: TGCGCCAGCAGCGCGGACAGTGTCTTCTCTGGAAACACCATATATTTT.

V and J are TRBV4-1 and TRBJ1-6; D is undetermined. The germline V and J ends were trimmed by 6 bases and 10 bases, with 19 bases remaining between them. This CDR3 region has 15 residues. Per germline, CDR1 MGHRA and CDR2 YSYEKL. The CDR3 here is CASSPGREQGSPLHF. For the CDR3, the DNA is TGCGCCAGCAGTCCAGGCCGGGAACAAGGATCACCCCTCCACTTT.

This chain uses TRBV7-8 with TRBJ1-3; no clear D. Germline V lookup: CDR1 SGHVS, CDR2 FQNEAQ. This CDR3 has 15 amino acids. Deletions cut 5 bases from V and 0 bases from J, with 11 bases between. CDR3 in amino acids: CASSPGPSSGNTIYF. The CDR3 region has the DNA TGTGCCAGCAGCCCCGGTCCTAGCTCTGGAAACACCATATATTTT. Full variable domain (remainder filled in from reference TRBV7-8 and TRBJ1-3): GAGVSQSPRYKVAKRGQDVALRCDPISGHVSLFWYQQALGQGPEFLTYFQNEAQLDKSGLPSDRFFAERPEGSVSTLKIQRTQQEDSAVYLCASSPGPSSGNTIYFGEGSWLTVV.

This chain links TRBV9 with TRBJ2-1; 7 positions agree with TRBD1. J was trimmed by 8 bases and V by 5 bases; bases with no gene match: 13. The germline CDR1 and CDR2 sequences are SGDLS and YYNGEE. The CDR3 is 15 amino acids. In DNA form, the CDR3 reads TGTGCCAGCAGTTACAGGGGCTCGGGGTTCGATGAGCAGTTCTTC. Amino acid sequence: CASSYRGSGFDEQFF.

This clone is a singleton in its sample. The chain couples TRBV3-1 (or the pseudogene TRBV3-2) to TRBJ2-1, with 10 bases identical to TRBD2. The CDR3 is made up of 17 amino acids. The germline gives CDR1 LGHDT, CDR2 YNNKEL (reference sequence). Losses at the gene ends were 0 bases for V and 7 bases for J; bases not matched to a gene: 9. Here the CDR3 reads CASSQERLAGAKNEQFF. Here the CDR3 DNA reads TGTGCCAGCAGCCAAGAACGGCTAGCGGGAGCCAAAAATGAGCAGTTCTTC.

CDR3 DNA sequence: TGTGCCAGCTCACTTACTAGCGGGAAAATCGATGAGCAGTTCTTC. Translating it yields CASSLTSGKIDEQFF. The gene calls are TRBV18 and TRBJ2-1, with 10 bases matching TRBD2. V shed 4 bases, J shed 8 bases, and the junction held 8 bases outside the gene matches. The CDR3 length is 15 residues. In germline, CDR1 is KGHSH, CDR2 LQKENI. The variable domain in full, completed from reference TRBV18 and TRBJ2-1, reads NAGVMQNPRHLVRRRGQEARLRCSPMKGHSHVYWYRQLPEEGLKFMVYLQKENIIDESGMPKERFSAEFPKEGPSILRIQQVVRGDSAAYFCASSLTSGKIDEQFFGPGTRLTVL.

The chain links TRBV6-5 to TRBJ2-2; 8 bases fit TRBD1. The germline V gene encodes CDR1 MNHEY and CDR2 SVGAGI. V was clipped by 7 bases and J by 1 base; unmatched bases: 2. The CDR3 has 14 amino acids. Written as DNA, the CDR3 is TGTGCCAGCAACGACAGGGGGAACACCGGGGAGCTGTTTTTT. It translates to CASNDRGNTGELFF.

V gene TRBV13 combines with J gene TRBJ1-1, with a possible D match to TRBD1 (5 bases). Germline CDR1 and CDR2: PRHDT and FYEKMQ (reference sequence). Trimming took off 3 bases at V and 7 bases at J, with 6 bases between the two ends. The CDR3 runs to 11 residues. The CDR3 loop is CASSLGLEAFF. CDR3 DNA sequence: TGTGCCAGCAGCTTGGGACTTGAAGCTTTCTTT.

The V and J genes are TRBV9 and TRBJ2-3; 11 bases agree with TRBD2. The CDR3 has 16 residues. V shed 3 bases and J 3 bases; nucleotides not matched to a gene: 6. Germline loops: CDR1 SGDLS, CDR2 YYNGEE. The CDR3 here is CASSASGRSSTDTQYF. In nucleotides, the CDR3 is TGTGCCAGCAGCGCTAGCGGGAGGTCATCTACAGATACGCAGTATTTT.

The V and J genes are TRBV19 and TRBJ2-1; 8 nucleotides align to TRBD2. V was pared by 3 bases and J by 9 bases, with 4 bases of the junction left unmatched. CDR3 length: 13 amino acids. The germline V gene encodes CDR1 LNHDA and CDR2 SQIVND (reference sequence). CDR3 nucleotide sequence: TGTGCCAGTAGTATCGCGGGGGGCAGTGAGCAGTTCTTC. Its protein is CASSIAGGSEQFF. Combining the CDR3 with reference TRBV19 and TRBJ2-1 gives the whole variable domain DGGITQSPKYLFRKEGQNVTLSCEQNLNHDAMYWYRQDPGQGLRLIYYSQIVNDFQKGDIAEGYSVSREKKESFPLTVTSAQKNPTAFYLCASSIAGGSEQFFGPGTRLTVL.